Listed below are T cell receptor beta chains from one sample, sequenced in a study of T cells in Graves' hyperthyroidism and ophthalmopathy. TCRdb re-derived calls from the multiplex PCR reads in MiXCR, one entry per CDR3 protein. The sample has around 500,000 distinct CDR3 sequences, approximately 14% seen once; the top ten hold around a sixth. Sequences were obtained from blood. These receptors came from a woman under 30 with Graves' hyperthyroidism. The CDR3 runs from the conserved cysteine through the conserved F or W. The order of the fields is D gene, V gene, clone size, J gene, CDR3 protein, CDR3 DNA. D genes are given only for firm matches. Expanded clones get a size class; other rows say once, few or many, or leave the size out.

>TRBD1|TRBV6-1|many|TRBJ2-7
CASSETTGYLYEQYF
TGTGCCAGCAGCGAAACGACAGGGTATCTCTACGAGCAGTACTTC
>-|TRBV5-1|few|TRBJ2-1
CASSLRVDSFYNEQFF
TGCGCCAGCAGCTTGCGGGTGGACAGTTTTTACAATGAGCAGTTCTTC
>-|TRBV5-4|few|TRBJ1-3
CASSSDRSSGNTIYF
TGTGCCAGCAGCTCCGACCGGAGCTCTGGAAACACCATATATTTT
>-|TRBV27|-|TRBJ1-2
CASSFGEQYDYTF
TGTGCCAGCAGTTTTGGAGAACAGTATGACTACACCTTC
>-|TRBV30|many|TRBJ1-1
CAWRTGPTIEAFF
TGTGCCTGGAGAACGGGACCTACTATTGAAGCTTTCTTT
>-|TRBV7-9|many|TRBJ1-2
CASSLQSDESGYTF
TGTGCCAGCAGCTTACAGTCTGATGAGTCTGGCTACACCTTC
>-|TRBV6-5|many|TRBJ2-2
CASSYSVGRNTGELFF
TGTGCCAGCAGTTACTCGGTCGGGAGAAACACCGGGGAGCTGTTTTTT
>TRBD1|TRBV30|many|TRBJ1-6
CAWSPRTGGNSPLHF
TGTGCCTGGAGTCCCCGGACAGGGGGCAATTCACCCCTCCACTTT
>TRBD2|TRBV9|many|TRBJ2-2
CASSADPLAGHTGELFF
TGTGCCAGCAGCGCGGACCCCTTAGCGGGACACACCGGGGAGCTGTTTTTT
>TRBD2|TRBV6-1|many|TRBJ2-1
CASSELAGSSYNEQFF
TGTGCCAGCAGTGAATTAGCGGGATCCTCCTACAATGAGCAGTTCTTC
>-|TRBV5-4|-|TRBJ2-3
CASSPAAGPFPDTQYF
TGTGCCAGCAGCCCCGCCGCGGGTCCCTTCCCAGATACGCAGTATTTT
>-|TRBV12-3/TRBV12-4|many|TRBJ2-1
CASSFPRGTYNEQFF
TGTGCCAGCAGTTTTCCCCGCGGGACATACAATGAGCAGTTCTTC
>TRBD1|TRBV7-9|many|TRBJ2-1
CASSSDTSQPGQGSNEQFF
TGTGCCAGCAGCTCTGACACCTCACAACCGGGACAGGGTTCCAATGAGCAGTTCTTC
>-|TRBV7-6|few|TRBJ1-5
CASSARGQPQHF
TGTGCCAGCAGCGCCCGGGGCCAGCCCCAGCATTTT
>-|TRBV6-2/TRBV6-3|many|TRBJ1-1
CASGEEYRETEAFF
TGTGCCAGCGGGGAGGAGTACAGGGAAACTGAAGCTTTCTTT
>-|TRBV29-1|many|TRBJ2-7
CSVSGYGYEQYF
TGCAGCGTTTCAGGGTATGGCTACGAGCAGTACTTC
>-|TRBV18|many|TRBJ2-2
CASSTSGSGELFF
TGTGCCAGCTCCACCTCCGGGTCCGGGGAGCTGTTTTTT
>TRBD2|TRBV6-1|few|TRBJ2-3
CASRPGAGGEGTDTQYF
TGTGCCAGCAGACCTGGGGCGGGGGGAGAGGGCACAGATACGCAGTATTTT
>TRBD1|TRBV29-1|many|TRBJ2-7
CSVGRTGPYEQYF
TGCAGCGTTGGAAGGACAGGGCCCTACGAGCAGTACTTC
>-|TRBV5-1|-|TRBJ2-1
CASSVGSDPDRGQFF
TGTGCCAGCAGCGTAGGGTCAGACCCCGATCGGGGGCAGTTCTTC
>-|TRBV27|many|TRBJ2-1
CASSRVNEQFF
TGTGCCAGCAGCCGAGTGAATGAGCAGTTCTTC
>-|TRBV7-8|many|TRBJ1-2
CASSLALGPPKGYTF
TGTGCCAGCAGCTTAGCGTTGGGTCCGCCCAAAGGCTACACCTTC
>-|TRBV11-2|many|TRBJ2-7
CASSSGPGSMYEQYF
TGTGCCAGCAGCTCAGGGCCGGGATCTATGTACGAGCAGTACTTC
>-|TRBV19|many|TRBJ2-6
CASSIWGWGANVLTF
TGTGCCAGTAGTATATGGGGTTGGGGGGCCAACGTCCTGACTTTC
>-|TRBV11-3|many|TRBJ2-2
CASSLQENTGELFF
TGTGCCAGCAGCTTACAAGAAAACACCGGGGAGCTGTTTTTT
>TRBD1|TRBV19|-|TRBJ1-1
CASMPLTGSTEAFF
TGTGCCAGTATGCCTCTGACAGGGTCCACTGAAGCTTTCTTT
>TRBD1|TRBV6-5|-|TRBJ1-2
CASSYSYTGGAYGYTF
TGTGCCAGCAGTTACTCTTACACAGGGGGCGCTTATGGCTACACCTTC